What follows are 21 T cell receptor beta chains derived from one specimen sequenced in a study of regulatory T cells in long-lasting Graves disease. CDR3-region Arm-PCR and iRepertoire HTBI primers produced the TCR beta libraries. TCRdb recomputed calls from the multiplex PCR reads with MiXCR, one row per CDR3 protein. The sample holds a few hundred thousand distinct CDR3 sequences, about 10% seen once. As to time point: newly diagnosed GD, antithyroid drugs for less than 3 months. There was RNA extracted from PBMCs, and the TCR library was made from it. This same sample was also taken into another study, of T cells in Graves' hyperthyroidism and ophthalmopathy.

The material sequenced was peripheral blood mononuclear cells (PBMCs), taken at new diagnosis, from a patient treated with antithyroid drugs. These receptors were taken from a young woman with Graves disease.

This clonotype was picked up many times. This sequence joins TRBV5-4 and TRBJ1-1; 8 bases line up with TRBD1. The CDR3 totals 15 residues. The junction had 7 bases not matched to a gene; V was cut back by 4 bases and J by 2 bases. Germline assignment: CDR1 SGHNT and CDR2 YYREEE (reference sequence). CDR3 in amino acids: CASSTTGQGNTEAFF. The CDR3 bases are TGTGCCAGCAGCACGACTGGACAGGGTAACACTGAAGCTTTCTTT.

The chain uses TRBV9 and TRBJ1-6, with unresolved D. The CDR3 length is 12 residues. Trimming took 1 base from V and 7 from J, leaving 3 bases between them. CDR1 is SGDLS, CDR2 YYNGEE, per germline. CDR3 sequence (DNA): TGTGCCAGCAGCGTACAGAATTCACCCCTCCACTTT. It translates to CASSVQNSPLHF. The whole variable domain, filled in from reference TRBV9 and TRBJ1-6, reads DSGVTQTPKHLITATGQRVTLRCSPRSGDLSVYWYQQSLDQGLQFLIQYYNGEERAKGNILERFSAQQFPDLHSELNLSSLELGDSALYFCASSVQNSPLHFGNGTRLTVT.

This clonotype was detected many times. V gene TRBV27 combines with J gene TRBJ2-1, with TRBD1 as a possible D gene (5 bases). V lost 4 bases, J lost 12 bases, and 16 bases lay in between. The CDR3 runs to 13 residues. Germline values: CDR1 MNHEY, CDR2 SMNVEV (reference sequence). The CDR3 region has the DNA TGTGCCAGCAGTTGGGAACCCCGTACAGGGCAGTTCTTC. Its protein product is CASSWEPRTGQFF.

This rearrangement joins TRBV20-1 to TRBJ1-2; D unresolved. With 4 bases removed from V and 7 bases from J, the gap between germline ends came to 19 bases. Germline V gives CDR1 DFQATT, CDR2 SNEGSKA (reference sequence). The CDR3 is 14 amino acids. Written as DNA, the CDR3 is TGCAGTGCTACCCACGAGTCATCTCATTTTGGCTACACCTTC. Encoded protein: CSATHESSHFGYTF.

The rearrangement joins TRBV4-3 to TRBJ2-1; TRBD2 matches at 8 bases. The CDR3 runs to 18 residues. Trimming cost V 3 bases and J 4 bases; bases outside gene matches: 14. Per germline, CDR1 LGHNA and CDR2 YSLEER. CDR3 sequence reads: CASSQKGSWSGGYNEQFF. The CDR3, as DNA: TGCGCCAGCAGCCAGAAAGGGTCTTGGAGCGGGGGTTACAATGAGCAGTTCTTC.

This clonotype was recorded at least ten times. The J gene is TRBJ2-3, the V gene TRBV27; D uncertain. The V gene's germline CDR1 is MNHEY and CDR2 SMNVEV (reference sequence). Trimming shortened V by 1 base and J by 0 bases, and 14 bases separated the two germline ends. This CDR3 spans 17 amino acids. CDR3 DNA sequence: TGTGCCAGCAGTTTATTATGGGCAGCTACTAGCACAGATACGCAGTATTTT. Translation gives CASSLLWAATSTDTQYF.

The chain combines TRBV2 with TRBJ1-1; D is ambiguous. The V and J ends lost 6 bases and 1 base respectively, with 12 bases between them. In germline, CDR1 is SNHLY, CDR2 FYNNEI. There are 14 residues in the CDR3. CDR3 bases: TGTGCCAGCAGCGTTGGGGTTTGGAACACTGAAGCTTTCTTT. It specifies CASSVGVWNTEAFF.

This rearrangement joins TRBV27 to TRBJ2-1, with TRBD1 identical over 10 bases. Trimming cost V 8 bases and J 15 bases; bases outside gene matches: 10. Per the germline V gene, CDR1 is MNHEY and CDR2 is SMNVEV (reference sequence). The CDR3 runs to 12 residues. The CDR3 here is CASYTGTGARFF. CDR3 coding DNA: TGTGCCAGCTACACCGGGACAGGGGCCCGGTTCTTC.

This clonotype was seen at least ten times. The CDR3: CASSRWSPDTEAFF. Written as DNA, the CDR3 is TGTGCCAGCAGCCGTTGGAGCCCCGACACTGAAGCTTTCTTT. The chain has TRBV12-3 or TRBV12-4 and TRBJ1-1, with unresolved D. Trimming cost V 6 bases and J 3 bases, with 14 bases left between them. The CDR3 length is 14 residues.

This clonotype was observed at least ten times. This chain connects TRBV5-1 to TRBJ1-1; TRBD1 might be the D (5 bases). Per germline, CDR1 SGHRS and CDR2 YFSETQ. The V end lost 4 bases, the J end lost 0 bases, and 19 bases lay between the germline ends. This CDR3 is 17 amino acids long. The CDR3 nucleotides are TGCGCCAGCAGCAGTCGAGGGCACCTGGGGGTGAACACTGAAGCTTTCTTT. Translating it yields CASSSRGHLGVNTEAFF.

This clonotype has at least ten counts. The chain links TRBV2 to TRBJ2-3; 9 nucleotides agree with TRBD2. Unmatched junction bases numbered 6, after V lost 0 bases and J lost 5 bases. Germline CDR1 is SNHLY and CDR2 is FYNNEI. CDR3 length: 16 amino acids. CDR3 in DNA: TGTGCCAGCAGTGAAGCAGCAGCGGGGGGCCAAGATACGCAGTATTTT. As protein: CASSEAAAGGQDTQYF.

In its sample, this clonotype was seen many times. The V call is TRBV7-2, the J call TRBJ1-1, with unresolved D. Germline V gene lookup returns CDR1 SGHTA and CDR2 FQGNSA. The CDR3 has 13 residues. With 2 bases removed from V and 3 bases from J, the gap between germline ends came to 7 bases. CDR3 sequence: CASSLFQDTEAFF. The CDR3 DNA reads TGTGCCAGCAGCTTATTCCAAGACACTGAAGCTTTCTTT.

This clonotype was seen at least ten times. The J gene is TRBJ2-3, the V gene TRBV10-3, with 7 bases lining up with TRBD1. Germline CDR1 reads ENHRY; CDR2 reads SYGVKD. There are 14 residues in the CDR3. V lost 9 bases to trimming and J lost 0 bases; unmatched junction nucleotides: 6. CDR3 loop: CAISPGQSTDTQYF. The DNA for the CDR3 is TGTGCCATTTCACCGGGACAGAGCACAGATACGCAGTATTTT.

This clonotype has a count of ten or more. This chain uses TRBV7-2 with TRBJ2-1; D ambiguous. Deletions cut 3 bases from V and 8 bases from J, with 8 bases between. The CDR3 length is 12 residues. Per germline, CDR1 SGHTA and CDR2 FQGNSA. This chain's CDR3 is CASSLLRDEQFF. CDR3 sequence (DNA): TGTGCCAGCAGCTTGCTTCGGGATGAGCAGTTCTTC.

The rearrangement uses TRBV3-1 and TRBJ1-2; maybe TRBD1 (5 bases). V dropped 1 base and J dropped 3 bases, with 33 bases sitting between them. CDR3 size: 22 residues. Germline CDR1 is LGHDT and CDR2 is YNNKEL (reference sequence). The CDR3 spells CASSQVGGRDGPKLTNYYGYTF. As DNA, the CDR3 is TGTGCCAGCAGCCAAGTGGGCGGCAGGGACGGCCCCAAACTCACAAACTACTATGGCTACACCTTC.

Ten or more counts support this clonotype. The V gene is TRBV7-9, the J gene TRBJ1-6; possibly TRBD1 for D (6 bases). CDR3 length: 15 residues. CDR1 is SEHNR, CDR2 FQNEAQ, per germline (reference sequence). Trimming cost V 3 bases and J 7 bases, with 13 bases left between them. Here the CDR3 reads CASSFPGGANSPLHF. The CDR3 coding sequence is TGTGCCAGCAGCTTTCCGGGGGGGGCGAATTCACCCCTCCACTTT.

To note about this clonotype: A much larger clone lies a single base off, so this may be a read error. The chain carries TRBV28 and TRBJ2-2; TRBD2 aligns across 9 bases. With 2 bases clipped from V and 6 bases from J, the junction kept 4 bases outside the gene matches. Germline lookup yields CDR1 MDHEN and CDR2 SYDVKM. The CDR3 loop spans 15 amino acids. Here the CDR3 DNA reads TGTGCCAGCAGTTTAATCGAGCGGGGGGCCGGGGAGCTGTTTTTT. Encoded protein: CASSLIERGAGELFF.

V is TRBV9 and J is TRBJ2-3, with TRBD2 identical over 8 bases. This CDR3 has 14 residues. The V and J ends lost 5 bases and 6 bases, in that order; junction bases with no gene match: 8. Germline V gives CDR1 SGDLS, CDR2 YYNGEE. The CDR3 reads CASRPWSGGDTQYF. As DNA, the CDR3 is TGTGCCAGCAGACCGTGGAGCGGGGGTGATACGCAGTATTTT.

This clonotype was counted ten times or more. One junction end does not reproduce the germline sequence, and a read error may be involved. The chain uses TRBV4-3 and TRBJ2-5, with TRBD2 identical over 7 bases. From germline, CDR1 is LGHNA and CDR2 YSLEER. The CDR3 consists of 15 residues. Here the CDR3 DNA reads TGCGCCAGCAGGCAAGACGGCGGGAGTGGCGAGACCCAGTACTTC. Protein product: CASRQDGGSGETQYF.

This clonotype has only a few counts. The J gene is TRBJ1-1, the V gene TRBV19, with a possible D match to TRBD1 (6 bases). This CDR3 is built from 16 residues. Trimming removed 5 bases at V and 2 bases at J, with 18 bases between. The germline V gene has CDR1 LNHDA and CDR2 SQIVND (reference sequence). The CDR3 DNA is TGTGCCAGTAGTCCGCGTTATGGGGGCGGAAACACTGAAGCTTTCTTT. The encoded protein is CASSPRYGGGNTEAFF.

This clonotype was counted ten times or more. V usage is TRBV11-2 and J usage is TRBJ2-1; tentative D call: TRBD2 (5 bases). Deletions cut 2 bases from V and 5 bases from J, with 13 bases between. The V gene's germline CDR1 is SGHAT and CDR2 FQNNGV. The length of the CDR3 is 15 residues. The CDR3 region is CASSLWRSLDNEQFF. CDR3 sequence (DNA): TGTGCCAGCAGCTTATGGAGGAGTTTGGACAATGAGCAGTTCTTC.